Included here is one T cell receptor (beta chain) sequence, with context. What it recognizes is unknown. This entry belongs to a study of cytomegalovirus exposure and HLA in healthy donors. The study, taken as a whole, reports: Cytomegalovirus-associated status was assigned to approximately 160 TCR beta chains. Only CMV serostatus was available as immune exposure information. Segments of the TCR beta V type were, in most cases, productive about 87% or about 30% of the time in an earlier analysis. A later analysis reportedly found fewer N-insertions in an Asian-associated ancestry cluster than the approximately 660-donor mean.

The V and J ends lost 1 base and 3 bases, in that order; junction bases with no gene match: 7. Germline CDR1 reads MNHEY; CDR2 reads SMNVEV (reference sequence). CDR3 length equals 17 residues. Both 60 Vbeta primers and 13 Jbeta primers went into the PCR. Profiling relied on immunoSEQ multiplex PCR, and the TCRdb table lists in-frame clones only, not all of them. The sample records tens of thousands of clones, around 72% being singletons. The sample taken for sequencing was PBMCs. The chain has TRBV27 and TRBJ2-1; TRBD2 matches 9 bases. The TCR comes from a man aged 50-59 years in good health and CMV-seropositive. This CDR3 is CASSLYAPTSGYNEQFF. The CDR3 nucleotides read TGTGCCAGCAGTTTATACGCCCCGACTAGCGGCTACAATGAGCAGTTCTTC.